The 5 T cell receptor beta chains listed next were all sequenced from one sample in a study of blood T cell repertoires in COVID-19. Assay used: immunoSEQ multiplex PCR; TCRdb lists only in-frame clones, some missing. The data show about 150,000 clones, more than 75% seen once. The source material was peripheral blood. All receptors derive from a man aged 60-69 years with active or convalescent COVID-19.

For this clone: The junction shows a germline mismatch at one end, possibly a read error. This chain joins TRBV7-6 and TRBJ2-7, with a tentative D call TRBD1 (9 bases). This CDR3 is built from 14 residues. Germline V gene data show CDR1 as SGHVS and CDR2 as FNYEAQ. CDR3 DNA: TGTGCCAGCAGTTTAGCGGGACAGGGTATCGAGCAGTACTTC. Translating gives CASSLAGQGIEQYF.

This chain uses TRBV6-5 with TRBJ1-1; D gene uncertain. V was pared by 1 base and J by 1 base, with 10 bases between. CDR3 length: 15 residues. Germline V gene sequence: CDR1 MNHEY, CDR2 SVGAGI. The CDR3 sequence is CASSYFSHKNTEAFF. Written as DNA, the CDR3 is TGTGCCAGCAGTTACTTTAGCCATAAGAACACTGAAGCTTTCTTT.

The chain uses TRBV19 and TRBJ2-3, with D possibly TRBD2 on 7 matching bases. This CDR3 is 14 amino acids long. Per germline, CDR1 LNHDA and CDR2 SQIVND (reference sequence). V was pared by 5 bases and J by 4 bases, with 13 bases between. The DNA of the CDR3 is TGTGCCAGTAGTCACGCGGGGGCCCCAGATACGCAGTATTTT. It specifies CASSHAGAPDTQYF.

The genes are TRBV5-1 and TRBJ2-2; possible D gene TRBD1, 6 bases. The germline V and J ends were trimmed by 2 bases and 1 base, with 9 bases remaining between them. The CDR3 spans 15 residues. CDR1 and CDR2 (germline): SGHRS, YFSETQ. The CDR3 loop is CASSLKGGNTGELFF. In nucleotides, the CDR3 is TGCGCCAGCAGCTTAAAAGGGGGGAACACCGGGGAGCTGTTTTTT.

This clone was counted a single time. The gene calls are TRBV3-1 (or the pseudogene TRBV3-2) and TRBJ2-7; a weak D match, TRBD1 (6 bases). Germline V gene data show CDR1 as LGHDT and CDR2 as YNNKEL (reference sequence). This CDR3 is built from 13 residues. Trimming cost V 3 bases and J 6 bases, with 12 bases left between them. The CDR3 DNA follows: TGTGCCAGCAGCCACCCCAGAGGGGGCGAGCAGTACTTC. This sequence encodes CASSHPRGGEQYF.